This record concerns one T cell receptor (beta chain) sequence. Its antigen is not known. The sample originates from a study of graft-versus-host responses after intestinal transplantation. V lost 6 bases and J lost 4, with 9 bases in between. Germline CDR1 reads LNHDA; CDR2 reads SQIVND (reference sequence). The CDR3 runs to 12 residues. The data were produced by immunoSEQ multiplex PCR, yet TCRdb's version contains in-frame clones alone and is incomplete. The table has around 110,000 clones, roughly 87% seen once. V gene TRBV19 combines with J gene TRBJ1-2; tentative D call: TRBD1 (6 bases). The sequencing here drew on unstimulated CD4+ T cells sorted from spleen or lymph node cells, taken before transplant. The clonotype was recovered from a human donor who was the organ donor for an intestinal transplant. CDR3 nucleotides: TGTGCCAGTAGCGACAGGTTCTATGGCTACACCTTC. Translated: CASSDRFYGYTF.